The 6 T cell receptor beta chains given below trace back to one sample, sequenced in a study of regulatory T cells in long-lasting Graves disease. The time point denotes: newly diagnosed GD, antithyroid drugs for less than 3 months. The TCR library was made from RNA extracted from PBMCs. Through Arm-PCR of CDR3 regions and iRepertoire HTBI primers, TCR beta libraries were built. TCRdb ran MiXCR on the multiplex PCR reads and lists one entry per CDR3 protein. The sample has around 400,000 distinct CDR3 sequences, roughly 12% seen once; the top ten hold 15% to 20%. This sample was also put to use in a study of T cells in Graves' hyperthyroidism and ophthalmopathy.

Specimen: peripheral blood mononuclear cells (PBMCs), collected at new diagnosis, from a patient treated with antithyroid drugs. These receptors were collected from a woman aged 18-29 years with Graves disease.

This clonotype was seen more than once but under ten times. An end of the junction does not agree with germline; a read error may underlie this. This chain connects TRBV20-1 to TRBJ2-2, with a tentative D call TRBD2 (6 bases). This CDR3 region has 17 residues. Germline CDR1 DFQATT, CDR2 SNEGSKA (reference sequence). The CDR3 spells CSASRNRDFPNTAELFF. The CDR3 DNA follows: TGCAGTGCTAGCCGTAACCGGGACTTCCCTAACACCGCGGAGCTGTTTTTT.

In its sample, this clonotype was seen a few times. The chain has TRBV4-1 and TRBJ2-3; the D is unclear. The CDR3 loop spans 17 amino acids. CDR1 and CDR2 from the germline V gene are MGHRA and YSYEKL. V was trimmed by 0 bases and J by 1 base, leaving 14 bases between them. The CDR3 DNA sequence: TGCGCCAGCAGCCAAGACCCTGGGTTTTGGGGCACAGATACGCAGTATTTT. It is translated as CASSQDPGFWGTDTQYF.

This clonotype was detected ten times or more. The chain combines TRBV19 with TRBJ2-1, with 7 bases lining up with TRBD2. The CDR3 length is 16 residues. V lost 7 bases, J lost 0 bases, and 9 bases stayed unmatched. Germline CDR1 is LNHDA and CDR2 is SQIVND (reference sequence). The CDR3: CASTMIWTSSYNEQFF. The CDR3 nucleotides read TGTGCCAGTACAATGATCTGGACTAGCTCCTACAATGAGCAGTTCTTC. Looking up the rest from reference TRBV19 and TRBJ2-1 gives the full variable domain: DGGITQSPKYLFRKEGQNVTLSCEQNLNHDAMYWYRQDPGQGLRLIYYSQIVNDFQKGDIAEGYSVSREKKESFPLTVTSAQKNPTAFYLCASTMIWTSSYNEQFFGPGTRLTVL.

The table lists this clonotype with many counts. The chain links TRBV12-3 or TRBV12-4 to TRBJ1-2; D not resolved. V gave up 5 bases and J gave up 4 bases, with 11 bases separating them. The CDR3 runs to 13 residues. The CDR3 nucleotides read TGTGCCAGCAGTACGAAGGCGGGCTATGGCTACACCTTC. Protein sequence: CASSTKAGYGYTF.

About this clonotype: Germline and junction disagree at one end, which may indicate a read error. The V call is TRBV11-2, the J call TRBJ1-1; D gene ambiguous. This CDR3 contains 14 residues. CDR1 is SGHAT, CDR2 FQNNGV, per germline. DNA for the CDR3: TGCGCCAGCAGCCATTCGGAGTTGAACACTGAAGCTTTCTTT. Translation gives CASSHSELNTEAFF.

This clonotype was seen many times. The CDR3 reads CASSRLAGAYEQYF. For the CDR3, the DNA is TGTGCCAGCAGTCGACTAGCGGGAGCCTACGAGCAGTACTTC. The rearrangement uses TRBV2 and TRBJ2-7; 12 positions agree with TRBD2. With 5 bases clipped from V and 2 bases from J, the junction kept 1 base outside the gene matches. This CDR3 has 14 amino acids. From germline, CDR1 is SNHLY and CDR2 FYNNEI. The full variable domain, its missing parts supplied by reference TRBV2 and TRBJ2-7, is EPEVTQTPSHQVTQMGQEVILRCVPISNHLYFYWYRQILGQKVEFLVSFYNNEISEKSEIFDDQFSVERPDGSNFTLKIRSTKLEDSAMYFCASSRLAGAYEQYFGPGTRLTVT.